This T cell receptor beta chain was documented in a study of blood T cell repertoires in COVID-19 (dated by TCRdb to 2020 to 2021). As for the study more broadly: Samples covering the acute and convalescent phases of COVID-19 were provided by collaborators in the United States, Italy and Spain. The material from the prospective study consisted of cDNA or gDNA derived from T cells, B-cell-depleted T cells, or PBMCs. Subjects who had been exposed to COVID-19, were actively infected with it, or had recovered from it provided the deeply sampled blood TCRbeta repertoires that made up the dataset. The repertoires were released in a freely available public database intended as a resource for research on the immune response to SARS-CoV-2. Samples were obtained from the ongoing ImmuneRACE study (first 160 participants) and from about 1,300 subjects provided by 6 global collaborators. Sample metadata almost always included a de-identified subject ID, COVID-19 status, age in years and sex. Where HLA class I and class II types were available, the types were taken from metadata supplied by the sample provider, not from assay-based typing.

Results and caveats for the whole study, not just this receptor: How much clinical and demographic metadata was included differed by source and by participant, and the metadata was provided uncurated.

A distance of 5 bases separates the germline ends of V and J, which lose 2 bases and 0 bases respectively. The CDR3 spans 15 residues, from the cysteine through the phenylalanine. Just the 45-base CDR3 DNA is kept, in frame starting at base 1. CDR1 SGHTA and CDR2 FQGTGA were looked up in the germline V gene. TCRbeta CDR3 regions were amplified from genomic DNA using the immunoSEQ Assay, a bias-controlled multiplex PCR. Per the original workflow: Nucleated cell counts per sample were estimated from amplification of reference gene primers within the assay. Sequence reads were collapsed and filtered to measure the absolute abundance of every unique TCRbeta CDR3 rearrangement. For each sample, productive Simpson clonality was calculated as the square root of Simpson's diversity index across productive rearrangements. This immuneACCESS table, as held by TCRdb, lists in-frame sequences with V and J called but not all clones. Of the missing ones, under half trace to an unresolved V gene in checked studies; the others have no known cause. The DNA was the basis for D and trimming; V, J and clone size are from that table. The sample table records 650,000 to 800,000 clones; around 89% of these occur just once. The top ten clones comprise under 0.3% of the sample.

As regards this clone: Its target antigen remains unknown. Base qualities are not at hand, and no much larger clone is one base apart.

Whole blood was collected in K2EDTA tubes by collaborating institutions according to the institutions' own protocols. For TCRbeta analysis, collaborators shipped samples as frozen whole blood, isolated PBMCs, or DNA extracted from either of those sample types. The source is a woman younger than 30 with acute or convalescent COVID-19. The sequencing sample was made of peripheral blood. The V and J segments used are TRBV7-3 and TRBJ2-6, with an unclear D gene assignment. The bases read TGTGCCAGCAGCTTATCGGTCTCTGGGGCCAACGTCCTGACTTTC. It specifies CASSLSVSGANVLTF.